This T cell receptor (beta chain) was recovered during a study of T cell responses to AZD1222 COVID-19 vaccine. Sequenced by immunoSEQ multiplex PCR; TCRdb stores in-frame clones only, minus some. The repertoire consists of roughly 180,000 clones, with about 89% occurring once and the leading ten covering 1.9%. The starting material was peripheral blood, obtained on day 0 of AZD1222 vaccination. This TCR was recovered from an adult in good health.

The CDR3 spells CASSEGQNSGNTIYF. The CDR3 DNA sequence: TGTGCCAGCAGTGAGGGACAGAACTCTGGAAACACCATATATTTT. This chain connects TRBV25-1 to TRBJ1-3, with TRBD1 matching over 7 bases. V shed 3 bases, J shed 0 bases, and the junction held 2 bases outside the gene matches. The CDR3 sequence is 15 residues long. The germline V gene has CDR1 MGHDK and CDR2 SYGVNS. Supplemented by reference TRBV25-1 and TRBJ1-3, the full variable domain reads EADIYQTPRYLVIGTGKKITLECSQTMGHDKMYWYQQDPGMELHLIHYSYGVNSTEKGDLSSESTVSRIRTEHFPLTLESARPSHTSQYLCASSEGQNSGNTIYFGEGSWLTVV.